This passage covers 15 T cell receptor beta chains from one sample sequenced in a study of blood T cells in healthy people across ages. Sample-barcoded 5' priming and a J-beta primer mix drove a second PCR of roughly 7 to 11 cycles. TCRdb analysed the 5' RACE reads with MiXCR anew, one entry per CDR3 protein. The repertoire holds roughly 1,800,000 distinct CDR3 sequences, with roughly 49% as singletons. Material: blood. The receptors come from a woman aged 35 to 49 in good health.

This clonotype was counted only a few times. The chain combines TRBV6-5 with TRBJ2-7; D is unclear. This CDR3 has 14 amino acids. V was cut by 6 bases and J by 2 bases, with 14 bases left in between. Germline V gene sequence: CDR1 MNHEY, CDR2 SVGAGI. This CDR3 reads CASRPPYAPYEQYF. The CDR3 DNA reads as TGTGCCAGCAGACCCCCGTACGCTCCCTACGAGCAGTACTTC.

The gene calls are TRBV9 and TRBJ1-2; no clear D. Per the germline V gene, CDR1 is SGDLS and CDR2 is YYNGEE. The CDR3 has 12 residues. V lost 2 bases and J lost 8, with 10 bases in between. CDR3 in DNA: TGTGCCAGCAGCGTGGTTCACGGGGGCTACACCTTC. It encodes CASSVVHGGYTF.

The rearrangement uses TRBV29-1 and TRBJ2-5, with D perhaps matching TRBD2 (7 bases). The CDR3 loop spans 13 amino acids. Germline assignment: CDR1 SQVTM and CDR2 ANQGSEA. Trimming pared 5 bases from V and 5 bases from J, leaving 15 bases between. The CDR3 reads CSVRAGADETQYF. In DNA form, the CDR3 reads TGCAGCGTTCGTGCGGGGGCGGACGAGACCCAGTACTTC.

This clonotype was seen more than once but under ten times. The rearrangement joins TRBV7-2 to TRBJ2-5; either TRBD1 or TRBD2 may fit D (5 bases each). With the DNA end fitting TRBJ2-7 better, the J assignment may be wrong. This CDR3 is built from 15 residues. Germline CDR1 SGHTA, CDR2 FQGNSA. CDR3 loop: CASSPRVEAVYEQYF. The CDR3 DNA reads TGTGCCAGCAGCCCCAGGGTGGAGGCTGTCTACGAGCAGTACTTC.

This clonotype was detected only a few times. V and J are TRBV2 and TRBJ2-1, with D tentatively TRBD1 or TRBD2 (5 bases each). From germline, CDR1 is SNHLY and CDR2 FYNNEI. There are 12 residues in the CDR3. Trimming stripped 6 bases from V and 5 bases from J, with 8 bases between. The CDR3: CASRGTHNEQFF. The CDR3 DNA reads as TGTGCCAGCAGGGGGACGCACAATGAGCAGTTCTTC.

This clonotype was detected many times. V and J are TRBV3-1 and TRBJ2-5, with D perhaps TRBD1 (6 bases). The V gene's germline CDR1 is LGHDT and CDR2 YNNKEL (reference sequence). The CDR3 is 13 residues long. Trimming shortened V by 3 bases and J by 3 bases, and 8 bases separated the two germline ends. The CDR3 sequence: CASSHRGEETQYF. The CDR3 region has the DNA TGTGCCAGCAGCCACAGGGGAGAAGAGACCCAGTACTTC.

There are a few counts of this clonotype. This chain joins TRBV7-2 and TRBJ1-2; possibly TRBD1 for D (5 bases). V lost 4 bases to trimming and J lost 0 bases, with 9 bases between them. The V gene's germline CDR1 is SGHTA and CDR2 FQGNSA. This CDR3 has 14 amino acids. CDR3 protein: CASSSPTANYGYTF. Here the CDR3 DNA reads TGTGCCAGCAGCTCACCGACAGCTAACTATGGCTACACCTTC.

This chain connects TRBV4-1 to TRBJ2-5; 7 nucleotides line up with TRBD1. The CDR3 is made up of 16 amino acids. The ends lost 3 bases at V and 3 bases at J; junction bases unmatched: 10. Germline assignment: CDR1 MGHRA and CDR2 YSYEKL. This CDR3 reads CASSHFPSGTEETQYF. In DNA, the CDR3 is TGCGCCAGCAGCCATTTCCCATCCGGGACAGAAGAGACCCAGTACTTC.

Remarks on this clonotype: Sequence at one end of the junction differs from germline and may be a read error. The chain uses TRBV20-1 and TRBJ2-1; D is unclear. Looked up from germline, CDR1 is DFQATT and CDR2 is SNEGSKA (reference sequence). The CDR3 extends over 13 amino acids. The CDR3 DNA follows: TGCAGTGCTAGAGGCCAGAGTTACAATGGGCAGTTCTTC. Translation: CSARGQSYNGQFF.

The chain is built from TRBV6-6 and TRBJ1-1; 9 bases agree with TRBD1. The CDR3 is 13 amino acids. With V trimmed by 5 bases and J by 13 bases, 11 bases remained unmatched. From germline, CDR1 is MNHNY and CDR2 SVGAGI (reference sequence). CDR3 coding DNA: TGTGCCAGCAGTACCGGGGGGGGACAGGGTCGTTTCTTT. It encodes CASSTGGGQGRFF.

A single count supports this clonotype. For the CDR3, the DNA is TGCGCCAGCAGCCAAGATCGATCCTTGGAACTGTTTTTT. It codes for CASSQDRSLELFF. J is TRBJ1-4 and V is TRBV4-3; D remains unclear. The CDR3 runs to 13 residues. The V gene lost 0 bases and the J gene lost 12 bases, with 11 bases spanning the gap. Germline lookup yields CDR1 LGHNA and CDR2 YSLEER.

In this sample, this clonotype turned up a few times. The gene calls are TRBV29-1 and TRBJ1-2, with D perhaps matching TRBD1 (6 bases). Germline CDR1 and CDR2: SQVTM and ANQGSEA. The CDR3 spans 14 residues. V was pared by 7 bases and J by 6 bases, with 21 bases between. CDR3: CSAERQDLRHGYTF. The CDR3 DNA sequence: TGCAGCGCCGAAAGACAGGATTTGAGGCATGGCTACACCTTC.

The chain uses TRBV12-3 or TRBV12-4 and TRBJ2-1, with TRBD1 matching 9 bases. The CDR3 runs 15 residues. After removal of 6 bases from V and 10 bases from J, the junction contained 13 bases not matched to a gene. The DNA of the CDR3 is TGTGCCAGCAGCCTCCGGGGACAGGGTGGGGAGGAGCAGTTCTTC. This codes for CASSLRGQGGEEQFF.

This clonotype has a handful of counts. V and J are TRBV7-2 and TRBJ1-2; TRBD1 is a possible D gene (5 bases). CDR1 and CDR2 from the germline V gene are SGHTA and FQGNSA. Trimming cost V 0 bases and J 5 bases, with 13 bases left between them. The CDR3 covers 15 residues. CDR3 in amino acids: CASSLAGRAGYGYTF. CDR3 in DNA: TGTGCCAGCAGCTTAGCAGGCAGGGCGGGTTATGGCTACACCTTC.

The chain combines TRBV6-2 or TRBV6-3 with TRBJ2-7; 7 bases align to TRBD1. The ends lost 6 bases at V and 3 bases at J; junction bases unmatched: 5. The CDR3 is 13 amino acids. Germline CDR1 is MNHEY and CDR2 is SVGEGT. In nucleotides, the CDR3 is TGTGCCAGCAGGACAACAGGGGACTACGAGCAGTACTTC. It codes for CASRTTGDYEQYF.